This paragraph reports one T cell receptor beta chain. No antigen is known for it. Individual cDNA molecules received unique molecular identifiers during library preparation. TCRdb itself ran the 5' RACE reads through MiXCR, one entry per CDR3 protein. The sample yields approximately 38,000 distinct CDR3 sequences, around 4.1% seen once. CDR3 length: 13 amino acids. The V gene lost 4 bases and the J gene lost 0 bases, with 6 bases spanning the gap. Per the germline V gene, CDR1 is SGHRS and CDR2 is YFSETQ. This specimen comes from a study of early T cells in non-severe SARS-CoV-2 infection. Study as a whole: Chains were not paired, and sequencing was done on bulk RNA from unsorted whole blood.

Study results and limitations: Comparison of clonotypes with VDJdb favored anti-spike CD8 responses while missing private and CD4 specificities.

The chain uses TRBV5-1 and TRBJ2-3; D call uncertain. This clonotype was obtained from an adult who was a healthcare worker with PCR-confirmed SARS-CoV-2 infection or an uninfected control (not recorded which). The sequenced sample was whole blood. The CDR3 DNA sequence: TGCGCCAGCAGCGGGGTCAGCACAGATACGCAGTATTTT. It codes for CASSGVSTDTQYF.